This T cell receptor beta chain appears in the sequencing data of a study of T cells in Graves' hyperthyroidism and ophthalmopathy. The CDR3 covers 16 residues. Unmatched junction bases numbered 13, after V lost 6 bases and J lost 8 bases. Germline CDR1 and CDR2: MDHEN and SYDVKM. Patients showing uncontrolled infection, other autoimmune disease, pregnancy or lactation were ineligible. This clonotype has ten or more counts. Amplified TCR beta CDR3 regions came from RNA transcripts. Using the HTBI primer set, a first-round RT-PCR was run on the TCR CDR3. TCRdb reprocessed the multiplex PCR reads with MiXCR, giving one entry per CDR3 protein. The sample gives fewer than 750,000 distinct CDR3 sequences, around 15% of which show up once; around 13% is in the top ten.

Sequenced input: blood. The TCR comes from a woman in her fifties or sixties with Graves' ophthalmopathy. The chain couples TRBV28 to TRBJ1-6; 7 bases fit TRBD1. CDR3 sequence: CASRFSADRSYSPLHF. The DNA for the CDR3 is TGTGCCAGCAGATTCTCGGCGGACAGGTCCTATTCACCCCTCCACTTT.